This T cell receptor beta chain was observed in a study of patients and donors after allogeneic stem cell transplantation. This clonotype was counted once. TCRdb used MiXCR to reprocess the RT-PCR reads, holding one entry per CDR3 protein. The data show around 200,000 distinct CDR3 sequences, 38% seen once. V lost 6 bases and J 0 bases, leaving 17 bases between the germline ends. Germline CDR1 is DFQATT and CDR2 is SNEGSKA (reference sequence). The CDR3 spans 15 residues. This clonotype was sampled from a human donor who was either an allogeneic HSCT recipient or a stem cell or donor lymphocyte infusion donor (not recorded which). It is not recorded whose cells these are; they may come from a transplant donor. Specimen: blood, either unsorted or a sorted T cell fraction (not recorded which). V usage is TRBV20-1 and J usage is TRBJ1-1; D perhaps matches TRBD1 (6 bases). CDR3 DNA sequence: TGCAGTGCGAGGGGGGCCCACACGATGAACACTGAAGCTTTCTTT. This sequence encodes CSARGAHTMNTEAFF.